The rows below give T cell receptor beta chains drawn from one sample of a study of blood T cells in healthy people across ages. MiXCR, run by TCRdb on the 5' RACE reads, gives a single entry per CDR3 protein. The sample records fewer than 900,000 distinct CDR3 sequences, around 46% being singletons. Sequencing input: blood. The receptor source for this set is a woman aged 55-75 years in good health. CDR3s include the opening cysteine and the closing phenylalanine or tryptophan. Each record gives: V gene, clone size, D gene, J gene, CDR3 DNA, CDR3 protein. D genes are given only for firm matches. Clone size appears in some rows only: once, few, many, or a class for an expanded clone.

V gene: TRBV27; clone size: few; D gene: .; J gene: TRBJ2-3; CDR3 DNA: TGTGCCAGCAGACTCCTTGGGGCGGTCACAGATACGCAGTATTTT; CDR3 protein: CASRLLGAVTDTQYF
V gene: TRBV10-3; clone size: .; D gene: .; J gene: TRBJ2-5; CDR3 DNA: TGTGCCACCCGGGACTTCCAAGAGACCCAGTACTTC; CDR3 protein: CATRDFQETQYF
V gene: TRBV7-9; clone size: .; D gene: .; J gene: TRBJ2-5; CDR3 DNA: TGTGCCAGCAGCTTAGGCTCCATGGTTGTAGAGACCCAGTACTTC; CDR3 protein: CASSLGSMVVETQYF
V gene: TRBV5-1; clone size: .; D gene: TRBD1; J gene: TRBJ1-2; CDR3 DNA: TGCGCCAGCAGCTCGACAGGGGGAGTCTATGGCTACACCTTC; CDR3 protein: CASSSTGGVYGYTF
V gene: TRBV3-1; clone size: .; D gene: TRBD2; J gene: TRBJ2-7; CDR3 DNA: TGTGCCAGTAGCCAAGCGGGACTAGCGGGGAGCTCCTACGAGCAGTACTTC; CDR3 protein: CASSQAGLAGSSYEQYF
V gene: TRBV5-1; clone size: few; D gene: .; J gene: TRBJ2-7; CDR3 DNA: TGCGCCAGCAACCAGAACGACTACGAGCAGTACTTC; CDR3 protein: CASNQNDYEQYF
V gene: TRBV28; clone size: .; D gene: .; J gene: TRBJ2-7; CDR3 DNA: TGTGCCAGCAGTTTATCGGCTAACGGGAAGAACTACGAGCAGTACTTC; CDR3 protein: CASSLSANGKNYEQYF
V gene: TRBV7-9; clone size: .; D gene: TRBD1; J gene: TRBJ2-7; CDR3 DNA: TGTGCCAGCAGCTTAGCGGGGACAGTGACCGAGCAGTACTTC; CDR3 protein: CASSLAGTVTEQYF
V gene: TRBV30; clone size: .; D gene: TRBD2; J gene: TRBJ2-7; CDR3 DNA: TGTGCCTGCAGTGCCTCGGGAGGGCGCGAGCAGTACTTC; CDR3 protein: CACSASGGREQYF
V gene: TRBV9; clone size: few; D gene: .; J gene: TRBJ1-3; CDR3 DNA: TGTGCCAGCAGCGCAACAGGGTTAAGAAACACCATATATTTT; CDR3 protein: CASSATGLRNTIYF
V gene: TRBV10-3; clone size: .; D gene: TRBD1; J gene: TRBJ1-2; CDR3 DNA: TGTGCCATCAATGGAGGGACAGGGGGATTTGGCTACACCTTC; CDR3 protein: CAINGGTGGFGYTF
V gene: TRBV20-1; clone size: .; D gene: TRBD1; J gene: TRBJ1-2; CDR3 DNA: TGCAGTGCTAGATACAGGGGTGACTATGGCTACACCTTC; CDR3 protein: CSARYRGDYGYTF
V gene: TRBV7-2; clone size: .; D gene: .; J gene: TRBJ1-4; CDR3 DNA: TGTGCCAGCAGCCTGGGGTGGGCAACTAATGAAAAACTGTTTTTT; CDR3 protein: CASSLGWATNEKLFF
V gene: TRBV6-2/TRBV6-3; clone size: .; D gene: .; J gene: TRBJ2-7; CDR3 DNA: TGTGCCAGCGTCCCAAGCGGGTTGAGCTCCTACGAGCAGTACTTC; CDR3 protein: CASVPSGLSSYEQYF
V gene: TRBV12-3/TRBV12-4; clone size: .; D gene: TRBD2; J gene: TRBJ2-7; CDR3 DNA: TGTGCCAGCAGTGGAGCGGGAGGACGCTACGAGCAGTACTTC; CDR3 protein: CASSGAGGRYEQYF
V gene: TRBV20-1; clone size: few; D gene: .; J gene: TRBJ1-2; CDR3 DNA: TGCAGTGCTAGAGACATTGCTGACTATGGCTACACCTTC; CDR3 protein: CSARDIADYGYTF
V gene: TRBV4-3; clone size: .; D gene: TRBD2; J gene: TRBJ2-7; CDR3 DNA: TGCGCCAGCAGCCAAGAGTCTACGGCGGGAGGGTCAATCAAGCAGTACTTC; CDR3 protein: CASSQESTAGGSIKQYF
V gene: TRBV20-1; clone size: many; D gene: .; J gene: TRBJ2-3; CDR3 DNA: TGCAGTCCCCGACAGTTCACAGATACGCAGTATTTT; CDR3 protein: CSPRQFTDTQYF
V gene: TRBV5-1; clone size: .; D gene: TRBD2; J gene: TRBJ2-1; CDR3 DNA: TGCGCCAGCAGCATAGCGGGGGACCCTTCCTACAATGAGCAGTTCTTC; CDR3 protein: CASSIAGDPSYNEQFF
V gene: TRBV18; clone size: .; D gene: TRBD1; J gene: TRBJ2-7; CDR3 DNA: TGTGCCAGCTCAACCGAGGGGGCGCAAGAGCAGTACTTC; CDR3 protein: CASSTEGAQEQYF
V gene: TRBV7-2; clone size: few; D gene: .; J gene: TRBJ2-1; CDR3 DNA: TGTGCCAGCAGCCCAAGCCGAATCTTCAATGAGCAGTTCTTC; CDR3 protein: CASSPSRIFNEQFF
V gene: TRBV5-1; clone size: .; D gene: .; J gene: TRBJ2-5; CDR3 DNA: TGCGCCAGCAGCTTGGATGTAGGACAGCAAGAGACCCAGTACTTC; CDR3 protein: CASSLDVGQQETQYF
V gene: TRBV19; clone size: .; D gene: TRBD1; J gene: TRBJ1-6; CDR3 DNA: TGTGCCAGTAGCCCGACAGGGAGTAATTCACCCCTCCACTTT; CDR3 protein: CASSPTGSNSPLHF
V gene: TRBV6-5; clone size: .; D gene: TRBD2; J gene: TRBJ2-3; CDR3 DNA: TGTGCCAGCACCAGATCTAGCGGGGCGGGGACAGATACGCAGTATTTT; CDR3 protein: CASTRSSGAGTDTQYF
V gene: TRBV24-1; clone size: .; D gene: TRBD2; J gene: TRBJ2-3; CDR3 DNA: TGTGCCACCAGTGACCCGGGACTAGCGGAAGATACGCAGTATTTT; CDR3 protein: CATSDPGLAEDTQYF
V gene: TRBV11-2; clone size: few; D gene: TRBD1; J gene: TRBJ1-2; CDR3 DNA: TGTGCCAGCAGCTTAGATCAGGGACAGGCCGGCGGCTACACCTTC; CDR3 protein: CASSLDQGQAGGYTF
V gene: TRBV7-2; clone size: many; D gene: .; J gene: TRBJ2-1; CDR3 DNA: TGTGCCAGCAGCTTATATACAGAGCAGTTCTTC; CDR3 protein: CASSLYTEQFF
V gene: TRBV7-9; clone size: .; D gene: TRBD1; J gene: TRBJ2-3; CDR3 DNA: TGTGCCAGCAGCCGCCCCGGGACAGGGACTGATACGCAGTATTTT; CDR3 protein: CASSRPGTGTDTQYF
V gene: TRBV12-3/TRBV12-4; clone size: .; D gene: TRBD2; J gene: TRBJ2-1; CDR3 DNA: TGTGCCAGCAGTTTAAGTAGCGGGAGCAATGAGCAGTTCTTC; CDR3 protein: CASSLSSGSNEQFF
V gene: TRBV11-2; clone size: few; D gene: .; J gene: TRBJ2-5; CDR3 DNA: TGTGCCAGCAGACCCCTCGGGGGGCTGGACGAGACCCAGTACTTC; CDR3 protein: CASRPLGGLDETQYF
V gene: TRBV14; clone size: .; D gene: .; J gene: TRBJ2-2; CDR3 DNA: TGTGCCAGCAGCCAAGAGACTAGCGGGGAGCTGTTTTTT; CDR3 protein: CASSQETSGELFF
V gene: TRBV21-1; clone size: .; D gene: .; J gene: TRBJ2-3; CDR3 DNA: TGTGCCAGCCCCCAACCGGGACAGGCCTTACTTATTAGCACAGATACGCAGTATTTT; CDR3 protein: CASPQPGQALLISTDTQYF
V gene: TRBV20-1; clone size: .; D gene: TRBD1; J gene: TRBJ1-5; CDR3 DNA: TGCAGTGCCCCAGAGGGGCCCTCAGGGGGTAATCAGCCCCAGCATTTT; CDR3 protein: CSAPEGPSGGNQPQHF
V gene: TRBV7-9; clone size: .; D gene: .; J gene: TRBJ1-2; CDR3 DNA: TGTGTCAGCAACGCAGGGGATCCCTATGGCTACACCTTC; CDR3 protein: CVSNAGDPYGYTF
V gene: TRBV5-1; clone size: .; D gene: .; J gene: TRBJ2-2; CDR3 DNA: TGCGCCAGCAGCTTGAATCGGGGGGCCGTAAACACCGGGGAGCTGTTTTTT; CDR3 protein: CASSLNRGAVNTGELFF
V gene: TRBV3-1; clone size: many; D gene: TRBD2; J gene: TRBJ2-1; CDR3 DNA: TGTGCCAGCAGCCTTAGCGGGAGGGCCGCTCGGTATGAGCAGTTCTTC; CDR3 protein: CASSLSGRAARYEQFF
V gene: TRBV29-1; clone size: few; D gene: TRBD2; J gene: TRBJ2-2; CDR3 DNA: TGCAGCGTTGGGGGCGGGGGGACCGGGGAGCTGTTTTTT; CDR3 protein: CSVGGGGTGELFF
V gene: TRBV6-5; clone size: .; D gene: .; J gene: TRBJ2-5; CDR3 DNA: TGTGCCAGCAGTCATGGGACTGACGCAAATGGGCAGACCCAGTACTTC; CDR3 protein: CASSHGTDANGQTQYF
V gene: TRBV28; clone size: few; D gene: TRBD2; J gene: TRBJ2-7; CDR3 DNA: TGTGCCAGCAGTTTATGGCTAGCGGGAGGGGGCGAGCAGTACTTC; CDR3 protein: CASSLWLAGGGEQYF
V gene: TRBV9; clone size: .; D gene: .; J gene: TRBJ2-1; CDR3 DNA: TGTGCCAGCAGCGCCGCGACTAGTCTTCCTGAGCAGTTCTTC; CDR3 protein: CASSAATSLPEQFF
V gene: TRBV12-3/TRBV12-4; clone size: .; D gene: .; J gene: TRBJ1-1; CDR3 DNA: TGTGCCAGCAGTTTTTACACTGAAGCTTTCTTT; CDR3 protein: CASSFYTEAFF
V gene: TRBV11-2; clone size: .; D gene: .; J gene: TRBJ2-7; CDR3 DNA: TGCGCCAGCAGCTTACAACAGATGAGCTCCTACAATGAGCAGTACTTC; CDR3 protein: CASSLQQMSSYNEQYF
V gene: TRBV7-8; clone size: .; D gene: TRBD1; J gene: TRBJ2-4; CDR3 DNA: TGTGCCAGCAGCCCCCACCCGGGACAGGGTTCCCTAGCCAAAAACATTCAGTACTTC; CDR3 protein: CASSPHPGQGSLAKNIQYF